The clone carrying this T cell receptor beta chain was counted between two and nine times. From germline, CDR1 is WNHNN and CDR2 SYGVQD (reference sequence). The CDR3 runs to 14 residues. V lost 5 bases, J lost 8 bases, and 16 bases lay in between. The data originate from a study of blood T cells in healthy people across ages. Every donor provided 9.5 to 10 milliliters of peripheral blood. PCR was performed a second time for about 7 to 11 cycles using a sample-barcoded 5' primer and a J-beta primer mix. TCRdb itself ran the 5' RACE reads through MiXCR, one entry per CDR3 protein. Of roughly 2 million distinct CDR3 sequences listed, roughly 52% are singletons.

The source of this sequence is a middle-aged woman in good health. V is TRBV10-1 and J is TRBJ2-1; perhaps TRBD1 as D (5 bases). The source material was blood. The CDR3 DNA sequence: TGCGCCAGCAGTTTCGGACAATATTCCGATGAGCAGTTCTTC. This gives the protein CASSFGQYSDEQFF.